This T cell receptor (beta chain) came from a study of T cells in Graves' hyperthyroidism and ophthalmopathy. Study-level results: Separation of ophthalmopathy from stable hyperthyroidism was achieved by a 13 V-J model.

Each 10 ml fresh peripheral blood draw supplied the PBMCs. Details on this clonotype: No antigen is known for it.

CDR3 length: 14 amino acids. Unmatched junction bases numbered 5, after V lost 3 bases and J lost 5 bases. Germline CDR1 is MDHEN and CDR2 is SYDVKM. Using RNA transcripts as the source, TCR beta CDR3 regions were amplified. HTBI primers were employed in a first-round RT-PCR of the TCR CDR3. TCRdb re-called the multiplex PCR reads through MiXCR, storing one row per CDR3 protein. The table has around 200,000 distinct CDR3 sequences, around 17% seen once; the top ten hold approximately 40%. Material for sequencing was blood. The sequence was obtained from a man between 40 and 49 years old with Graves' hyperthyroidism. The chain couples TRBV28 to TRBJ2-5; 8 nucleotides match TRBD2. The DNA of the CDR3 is TGTGCCAGCAGTTTCGGGGGGGCAGGGGAGACCCAGTACTTC. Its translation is CASSFGGAGETQYF.